This T cell receptor (beta chain) appears in the sequencing data of a study of blood T cell repertoires in COVID-19. In the authors' workflow: It was from reference gene primer amplification that nucleated cell counts were estimated. The method was immunoSEQ multiplex PCR; TCRdb's version includes in-frame clones alone and lacks a portion of them. Clone size and V and J calls were adopted from that table, with D and trimming inferred from the DNA. This repertoire shows 150,000 to 250,000 clones, about 80% found once; its top ten account for roughly 7%. Participant age was roughly 18 to 100 years, and participants resided in about two dozen US areas. Participants' reported clinical history set cohort assignment. This receptor was taken from a man aged 40-49 years who had recovered from COVID-19. The sample was PBMCs or T cells enriched from blood (not recorded which).

The CDR3 nucleotides are TGTGCCAGCAGCCCTGGACAGGGTGGTAATTCACCCCTCCACTTT. This translates into CASSPGQGGNSPLHF. The chain recombines TRBV11-2 with TRBJ1-6; TRBD1 matches 8 bases. Germline V gene data show CDR1 as SGHAT and CDR2 as FQNNGV. V shed 5 bases, J shed 6 bases, and the junction held 6 bases outside the gene matches. The CDR3 has 15 amino acids.